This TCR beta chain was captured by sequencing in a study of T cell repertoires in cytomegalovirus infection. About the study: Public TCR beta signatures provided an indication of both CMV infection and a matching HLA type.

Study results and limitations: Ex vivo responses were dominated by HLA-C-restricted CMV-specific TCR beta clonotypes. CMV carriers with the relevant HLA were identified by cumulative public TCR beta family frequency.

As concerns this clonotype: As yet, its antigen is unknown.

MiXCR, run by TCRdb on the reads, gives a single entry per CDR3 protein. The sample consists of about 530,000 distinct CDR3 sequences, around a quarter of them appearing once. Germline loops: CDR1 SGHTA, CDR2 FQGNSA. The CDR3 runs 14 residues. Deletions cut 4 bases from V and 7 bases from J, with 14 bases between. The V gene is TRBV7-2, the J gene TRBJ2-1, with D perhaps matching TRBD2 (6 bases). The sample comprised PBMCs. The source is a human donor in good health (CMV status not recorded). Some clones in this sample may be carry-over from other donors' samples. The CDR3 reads CASSSRLEGNEQFF. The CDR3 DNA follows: TGTGCCAGCAGCTCCAGACTAGAGGGGAATGAGCAGTTCTTC.